This TCR beta chain was observed in a study of blood T cells in healthy people across ages. This clonotype occurred a few times. A second about 7 to 11 cycle PCR used barcoded and J-beta primers. MiXCR was run by TCRdb on the 5' RACE reads, yielding one entry per CDR3 protein. Of hundreds of thousands of distinct CDR3 sequences listed, about 56% are singletons. Between the trimmed V and J ends, which lost 5 bases and 14 bases, there was a span of 13 bases. From germline, CDR1 is SGHTA and CDR2 FQGNSA. This CDR3 has 12 amino acids. Sequenced: blood. This clonotype was obtained from a man between 40 and 49 years old in good health. This chain connects TRBV7-2 to TRBJ1-6; D ambiguous. CDR3 coding DNA: TGTGCCAGCAGCCCGGCGGGTCTCACCCTCCACTTT. Its translation is CASSPAGLTLHF. The whole variable domain, filled in from reference TRBV7-2 and TRBJ1-6, reads GAGVSQSPSNKVTEKGKDVELRCDPISGHTALYWYRQSLGQGLEFLIYFQGNSAPDKSGLPSDRFSAERTGGSVSTLTIQRTQQEDSAVYLCASSPAGLTLHFGNGTRLTVT.